This TCR beta chain was documented in a study of blood T cell repertoires in COVID-19 (TCRdb year 2020). Study-wide context: The collaborator samples originated in the United States, Italy and Spain and spanned the acute and convalescent phases of COVID-19. The prospective study material was composed of cDNA or gDNA derived from T cells, B-cell-depleted T cells, or PBMCs. The dataset comprised deeply sampled blood TCRbeta repertoires from subjects exposed to, actively infected with, or recovered from COVID-19. The repertoires were released in a freely available public database intended as a resource for research on the immune response to SARS-CoV-2. The samples were drawn from two sources: the first 160 participants of the ongoing ImmuneRACE study, and some 1,300 subjects contributed by 6 global collaborators. A de-identified subject ID, COVID-19 status, age in years and sex were almost always included in the sample metadata. Where available, HLA class I and class II types were taken from metadata supplied by the sample provider and were not determined by assay-based typing. Here is what the overall study found, with its caveats: The amount of clinical and demographic metadata varied by source and participant and was provided uncurated.

Relative to germline, V is missing 2 bases and J is missing 8 bases, with 7 bases of the junction outside any gene match. The cysteine opens and the phenylalanine closes a CDR3 of 14 amino acids. Of the read, only the CDR3 DNA is kept; its 42 bases are in frame from base 1. In the germline V gene, CDR1 corresponds to LGHNA and CDR2 to YNFKEQ. Enrolling through a virtual design, the prospective study's participants ranged in age from roughly 18 to 90 years and lived across roughly 24 United States geographic areas. To assign participants to cohorts, the prospective study relied on clinical history that participants themselves reported in a screening survey and a study questionnaire. In the prospective study, mobile phlebotomists collected whole blood, serum and a nasopharyngeal or oropharyngeal swab from each participant. Participants in the prospective study had the option to provide additional blood draws and questionnaires over a roughly 2-month period. Before DNA extraction, blood samples from the prospective study were shipped at room temperature or frozen.

About this clone: Its antigen specificity is not known. Per-base qualities were not stored, and no clone one base away is much larger.

The immunoSEQ Assay, a bias-controlled multiplex PCR, was used to amplify TCRbeta CDR3 regions from genomic DNA. In the paper's pipeline: Nucleated cell counts per sample were estimated from amplification of reference gene primers within the assay. Sequence reads were collapsed and filtered to measure the absolute abundance of every unique TCRbeta CDR3 rearrangement. For each sample, productive Simpson clonality was calculated as the square root of Simpson's diversity index across productive rearrangements. The source is immuneACCESS, and TCRdb retained only in-frame sequences with V and J called. Part of the clones is not carried over; for the studies checked, unresolved V genes explain less than half of this, and the remainder is unexplained. V and J calls and clone size are copied from that table; D and trimming were computed from the DNA. For this sample the table gives over 350,000 clones, of which 87% were detected only once. Roughly 2% of the sample rests with the top ten.

Sequencing used PBMCs or T cells enriched from blood (not recorded which). The chain is made from TRBV4-2 and TRBJ1-2; TRBD1 aligns with 8 central bases. This clonotype was obtained from a woman between 18 and 30 years old with acute COVID-19. The DNA reads as follows: TGTGCCAGCAGCCAATTGGACAGGGTAGAAGGCTACACCTTC. This sequence encodes CASSQLDRVEGYTF.